Below, 13 T cell receptor beta chains from the same sample are listed, as sequenced in a study of T cell changes during pregnancy in multiple sclerosis (dated by TCRdb to about 2019). The library relied on the immunoSEQ multiplex PCR assay. In its TCRdb copy, this immuneACCESS table keeps in-frame sequences only and misses some clones. Where compared with another copy, unresolved V genes explain less than half of these, and the others have no known cause. The table for this sample lists some 59,000 clones; 89% of them were counted only once. Around 2.3% of the sample is held by the ten biggest clonotypes. The source was peripheral blood, collected in the first trimester of pregnancy. Every receptor here comes from a female donor with multiple sclerosis, enrolled in a pregnancy study.

This rearrangement joins TRBV10-1 to TRBJ2-6, with 9 bases lining up with TRBD2. Germline loops: CDR1 WNHNN, CDR2 SYGVQD (reference sequence). The CDR3 is 20 amino acids. V gave up 0 bases and J gave up 0 bases; unmatched junction bases: 9. The CDR3 DNA reads as TGCGCCAGCAGTGAGTCGAGTGGTGCGGGAGGGTTCTCTGGGGCCAACGTCCTGACTTTC. Residues: CASSESSGAGGFSGANVLTF.

This clone appeared once. The genes are TRBV30 and TRBJ2-1; possibly TRBD1 for D (6 bases). Trimming stripped 0 bases from V and 7 bases from J, with 10 bases between. This CDR3 contains 13 residues. The germline V gene encodes CDR1 GTSNPN and CDR2 SVGIG (reference sequence). The CDR3: CAWSVFRGNEQFF. CDR3 sequence (DNA): TGTGCCTGGAGTGTCTTTAGGGGGAATGAGCAGTTCTTC.

The chain uses TRBV7-2 and TRBJ2-1; 8 bases match TRBD2. CDR1 is SGHTA, CDR2 FQGNSA, per germline. The V segment lost 5 bases and the J segment 3 bases; nucleotides outside the gene matches: 6. CDR3 size: 15 residues. CDR3 sequence reads: CASSRPGTSYNEQFF. CDR3 nucleotides: TGTGCCAGCAGCCGTCCCGGGACTAGCTACAATGAGCAGTTCTTC.

The rearrangement joins TRBV4-3 to TRBJ2-3, with D maybe TRBD2 (6 bases). The CDR3 is 17 residues long. Per the germline V gene, CDR1 is LGHNA and CDR2 is YSLEER. V lost 4 bases to trimming and J lost 1 base, with 18 bases between them. CDR3 region: CASSPERGTHRTDTQYF. The DNA of the CDR3 is TGCGCCAGCAGCCCCGAACGAGGGACTCACCGCACAGATACGCAGTATTTT.

The chain recombines TRBV5-1 with TRBJ1-3; D is ambiguous. The CDR3 extends over 15 amino acids. V dropped 1 base and J dropped 0 bases, with 8 bases sitting between them. Germline V CDR1 and CDR2: SGHRS, YFSETQ. The CDR3 spells CASSLLGFSGNTIYF. The CDR3 region has the DNA TGCGCCAGCAGCTTGCTCGGTTTCTCTGGAAACACCATATATTTT.

The V and J genes are TRBV11-1 and TRBJ2-2, with a tentative D call TRBD1 (5 bases). The germline V and J ends were trimmed by 5 bases and 5 bases, with 21 bases remaining between them. The CDR3 is 17 residues long. Germline V gene sequence: CDR1 SGHAT, CDR2 FQDESV (reference sequence). The chain's CDR3 is CASSRRSTRESTGELFF. CDR3 DNA: TGTGCCAGCAGCCGAAGATCTACCAGGGAATCAACCGGGGAGCTGTTTTTT.

This chain joins TRBV5-1 and TRBJ1-4; 7 nucleotides align to TRBD1. Germline loops: CDR1 SGHRS, CDR2 YFSETQ. The CDR3 consists of 14 residues. V trimming: 4 bases; J trimming: 8 bases; junction bases outside the gene matches: 8. The CDR3 loop is CASSASGTEEKLFF. CDR3 nucleotide sequence: TGCGCCAGCAGCGCATCCGGGACAGAAGAAAAACTGTTTTTT.

This chain uses TRBV9 with TRBJ1-2; 8 nucleotides line up with TRBD1. The CDR3 is made up of 15 amino acids. CDR1 and CDR2 from the germline V gene are SGDLS and YYNGEE. With 0 bases clipped from V and 2 bases from J, the junction kept 3 bases outside the gene matches. CDR3 protein: CASSVVDRGNYGYTF. The CDR3 bases are TGTGCCAGCAGCGTAGTTGACAGGGGAAACTATGGCTACACCTTC.

The CDR3 region has the DNA TGTGCCAGCAGTCGCGGGGCAGGGAACACTGAAGCTTTCTTT. This gives the protein CASSRGAGNTEAFF. The J gene is TRBJ1-1, the V gene TRBV7-3, with a weak D call TRBD1 (5 bases). CDR3 length equals 14 residues. CDR1 is SGHTA and CDR2 is FQGTGA in the germline V gene. V was shortened by 6 bases and J by 1 base, with 12 bases between the two germline ends.

V gene TRBV7-9 combines with J gene TRBJ2-2, with a possible D match to TRBD2 (7 bases). CDR1 and CDR2 (germline): SEHNR, FQNEAQ (reference sequence). Trimming stripped 2 bases from V and 5 bases from J, with 21 bases between. The CDR3 loop spans 18 amino acids. The CDR3 here is CASSLIFQWRGRTGELFF. The CDR3 DNA follows: TGTGCCAGCAGCTTAATCTTTCAGTGGCGGGGGCGGACCGGGGAGCTGTTTTTT.

The chain is built from TRBV30 and TRBJ2-1, with 7 bases fitting TRBD2. The CDR3 is 14 residues long. Losses at the gene ends were 4 bases for V and 9 bases for J; bases not matched to a gene: 12. The V gene's germline CDR1 is GTSNPN and CDR2 SVGIG (reference sequence). DNA of the CDR3: TGTGCCTGGAAAACTAGCGTCTCGGTTGGTGAGCAGTTCTTC. Translated: CAWKTSVSVGEQFF.

V and J are TRBV19 and TRBJ2-1; 8 positions agree with TRBD1. The ends lost 3 bases at V and 6 bases at J; junction bases unmatched: 10. CDR1 is LNHDA, CDR2 SQIVND, per germline (reference sequence). There are 16 residues in the CDR3. CDR3 in DNA: TGTGCCAGTAGTATTCTAGGCCAGGGGGCGATCAATGAGCAGTTCTTC. Amino acid sequence: CASSILGQGAINEQFF.

The gene calls are TRBV30 and TRBJ1-2; weak D call: TRBD1 (6 bases). V was trimmed by 8 bases and J by 8 bases, leaving 18 bases between them. The CDR3 spans 12 residues. The V gene's germline CDR1 is GTSNPN and CDR2 SVGIG (reference sequence). Written as DNA, the CDR3 is TGTGCCGGAGGGCGGGGGGCAGGAGGCTACACCTTC. Encoded protein: CAGGRGAGGYTF.